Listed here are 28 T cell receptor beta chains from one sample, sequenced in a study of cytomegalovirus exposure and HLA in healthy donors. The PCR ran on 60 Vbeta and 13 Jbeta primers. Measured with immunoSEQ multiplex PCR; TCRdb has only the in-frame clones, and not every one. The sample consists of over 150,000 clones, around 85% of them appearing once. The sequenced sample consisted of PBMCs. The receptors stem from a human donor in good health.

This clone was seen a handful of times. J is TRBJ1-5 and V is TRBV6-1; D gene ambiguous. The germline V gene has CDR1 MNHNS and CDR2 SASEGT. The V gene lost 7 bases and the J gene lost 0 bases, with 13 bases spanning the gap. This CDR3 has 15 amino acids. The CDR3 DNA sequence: TGTGCCAGCAAGGTAACCAGAGGTAGCAATCAGCCCCAGCATTTT. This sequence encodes CASKVTRGSNQPQHF.

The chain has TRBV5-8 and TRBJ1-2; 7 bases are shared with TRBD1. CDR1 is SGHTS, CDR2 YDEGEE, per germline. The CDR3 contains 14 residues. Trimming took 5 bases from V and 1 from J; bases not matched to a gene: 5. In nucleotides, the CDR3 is TGTGCCAGCAGAGTGGGGACAGTTAACTATGGCTACACCTTC. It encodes CASRVGTVNYGYTF.

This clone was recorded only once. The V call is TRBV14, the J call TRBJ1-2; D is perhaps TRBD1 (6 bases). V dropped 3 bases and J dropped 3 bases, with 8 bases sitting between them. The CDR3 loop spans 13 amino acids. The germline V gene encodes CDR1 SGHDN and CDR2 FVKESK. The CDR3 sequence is CASSQGAYYGYTF. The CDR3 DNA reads TGTGCCAGCAGCCAGGGGGCTTACTATGGCTACACCTTC.

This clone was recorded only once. This CDR3 reads CASSLDIYEQYF. CDR3 DNA: TGTGCCAGCAGCCTGGACATCTACGAGCAGTACTTC. The chain is built from TRBV7-9 and TRBJ2-7; D might be TRBD1 (5 bases). Germline assignment: CDR1 SEHNR and CDR2 FQNEAQ (reference sequence). This CDR3 has 12 residues. Trimming shortened V by 5 bases and J by 3 bases, and 8 bases separated the two germline ends. Full variable domain (missing parts from reference TRBV7-9 and TRBJ2-7): DTGVSQNPRHKITKRGQNVTFRCDPISEHNRLYWYRQTLGQGPEFLTYFQNEAQLEKSRLLSDRFSAERPKGSFSTLEIQRTEQGDSAMYLCASSLDIYEQYFGPGTRLTVT.

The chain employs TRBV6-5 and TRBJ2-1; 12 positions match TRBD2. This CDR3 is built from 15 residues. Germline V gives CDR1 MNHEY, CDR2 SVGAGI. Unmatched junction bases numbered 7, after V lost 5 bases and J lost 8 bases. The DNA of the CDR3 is TGTGCCAGCAGTCCTAGCGGGGGGGCCCAACATGAGCAGTTCTTC. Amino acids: CASSPSGGAQHEQFF.

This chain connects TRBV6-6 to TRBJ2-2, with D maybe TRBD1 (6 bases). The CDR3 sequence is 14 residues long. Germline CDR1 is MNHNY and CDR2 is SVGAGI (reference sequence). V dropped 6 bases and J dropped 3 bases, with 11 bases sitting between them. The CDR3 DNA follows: TGTGCCAGCAGGAGTTACAGGGACACCGGGGAGCTGTTTTTT. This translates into CASRSYRDTGELFF.

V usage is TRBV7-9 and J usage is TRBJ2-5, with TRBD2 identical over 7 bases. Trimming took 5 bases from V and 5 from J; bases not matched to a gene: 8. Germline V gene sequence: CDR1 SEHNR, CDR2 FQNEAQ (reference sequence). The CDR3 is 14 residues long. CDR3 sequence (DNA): TGTGCCAGCAGCCCGGGGGGTAGCGCTGAGACCCAGTACTTC. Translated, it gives CASSPGGSAETQYF. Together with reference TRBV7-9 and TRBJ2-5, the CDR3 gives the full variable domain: DTGVSQNPRHKITKRGQNVTFRCDPISEHNRLYWYRQTLGQGPEFLTYFQNEAQLEKSRLLSDRFSAERPKGSFSTLEIQRTEQGDSAMYLCASSPGGSAETQYFGPGTRLLVL.

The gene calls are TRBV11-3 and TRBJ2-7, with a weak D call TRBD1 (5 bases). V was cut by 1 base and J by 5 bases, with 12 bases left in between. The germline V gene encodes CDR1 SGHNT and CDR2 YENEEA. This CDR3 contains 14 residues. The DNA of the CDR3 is TGTGCCAGCAGCTTAGGACAGATTTCCGACGAGCAGTACTTC. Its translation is CASSLGQISDEQYF.

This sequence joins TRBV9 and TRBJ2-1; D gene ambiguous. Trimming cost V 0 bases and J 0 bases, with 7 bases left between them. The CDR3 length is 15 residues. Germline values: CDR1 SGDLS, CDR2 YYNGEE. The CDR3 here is CASSVVSSSYNEQFF. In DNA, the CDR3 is TGTGCCAGCAGCGTAGTTTCGAGCTCCTACAATGAGCAGTTCTTC.

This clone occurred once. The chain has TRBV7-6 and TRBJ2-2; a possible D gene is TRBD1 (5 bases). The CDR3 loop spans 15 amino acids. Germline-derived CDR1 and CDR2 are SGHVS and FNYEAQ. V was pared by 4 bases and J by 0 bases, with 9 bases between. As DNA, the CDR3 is TGTGCCAGCAGCTCGACAGATACGAACACCGGGGAGCTGTTTTTT. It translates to CASSSTDTNTGELFF.

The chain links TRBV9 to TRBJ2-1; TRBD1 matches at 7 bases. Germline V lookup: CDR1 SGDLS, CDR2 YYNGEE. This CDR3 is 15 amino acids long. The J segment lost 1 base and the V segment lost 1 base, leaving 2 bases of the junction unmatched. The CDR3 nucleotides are TGTGCCAGCAGCGTAACAGGGGAGTCCTACAATGAGCAGTTCTTC. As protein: CASSVTGESYNEQFF.

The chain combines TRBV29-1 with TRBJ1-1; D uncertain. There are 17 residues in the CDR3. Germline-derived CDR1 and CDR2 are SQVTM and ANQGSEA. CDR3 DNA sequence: TGCAGAAGACTTCGGACTGTTAGGATTGGGGTGAGCACTGAAGCTTTCTTT. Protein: CRRLRTVRIGVSTEAFF.

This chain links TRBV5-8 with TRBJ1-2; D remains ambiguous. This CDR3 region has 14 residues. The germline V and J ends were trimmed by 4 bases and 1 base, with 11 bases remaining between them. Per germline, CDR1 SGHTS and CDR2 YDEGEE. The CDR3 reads CASSIKTSNYGYTF. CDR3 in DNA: TGTGCCAGCAGCATTAAAACAAGTAACTATGGCTACACCTTC.

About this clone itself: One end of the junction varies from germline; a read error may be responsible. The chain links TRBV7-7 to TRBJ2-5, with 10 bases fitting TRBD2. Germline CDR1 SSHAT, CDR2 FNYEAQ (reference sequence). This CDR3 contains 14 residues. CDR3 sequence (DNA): TGTGCTAGCAGCCAGACTAGCGGGCCAGAGACCCAGTACTTC. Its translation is CASSQTSGPETQYF.

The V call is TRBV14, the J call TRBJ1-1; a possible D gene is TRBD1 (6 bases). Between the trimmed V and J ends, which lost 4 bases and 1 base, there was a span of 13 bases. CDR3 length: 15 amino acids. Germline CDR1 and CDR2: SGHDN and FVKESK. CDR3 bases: TGTGCCAGCAGCCTTACGGGACACCCGAACACTGAAGCTTTCTTT. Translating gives CASSLTGHPNTEAFF. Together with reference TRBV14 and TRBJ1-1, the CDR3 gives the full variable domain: EAGVTQFPSHSVIEKGQTVTLRCDPISGHDNLYWYRRVMGKEIKFLLHFVKESKQDESGMPNNRFLAERTGGTYSTLKVQPAELEDSGVYFCASSLTGHPNTEAFFGQGTRLTVV.

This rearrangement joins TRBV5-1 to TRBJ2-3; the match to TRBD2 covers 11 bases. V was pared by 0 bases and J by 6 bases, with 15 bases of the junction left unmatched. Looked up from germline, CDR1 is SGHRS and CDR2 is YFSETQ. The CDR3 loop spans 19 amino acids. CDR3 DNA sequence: TGCGCCAGCAGCTTGGACCCGGGTAGGGCTAGCGGGGGGCCGGATACGCAGTATTTT. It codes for CASSLDPGRASGGPDTQYF.

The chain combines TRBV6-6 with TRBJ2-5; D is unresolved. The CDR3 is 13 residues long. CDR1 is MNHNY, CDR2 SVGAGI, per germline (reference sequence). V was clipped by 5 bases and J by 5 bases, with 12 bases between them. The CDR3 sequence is CASSASPRETQYF. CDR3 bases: TGTGCCAGCAGTGCCTCTCCCAGGGAGACCCAGTACTTC.

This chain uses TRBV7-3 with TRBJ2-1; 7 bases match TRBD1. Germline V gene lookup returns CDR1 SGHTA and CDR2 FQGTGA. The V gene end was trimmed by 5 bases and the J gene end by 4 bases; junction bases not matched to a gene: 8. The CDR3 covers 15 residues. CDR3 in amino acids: CASSPTGTDYNEQFF. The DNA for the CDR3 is TGTGCCAGCAGCCCAACCGGGACAGATTACAATGAGCAGTTCTTC. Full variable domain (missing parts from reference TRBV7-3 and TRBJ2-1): GAGVSQTPSNKVTEKGKYVELRCDPISGHTALYWYRQSLGQGPEFLIYFQGTGAADDSGLPNDRFFAVRPEGSVSTLKIQRTERGDSAVYLCASSPTGTDYNEQFFGPGTRLTVL.

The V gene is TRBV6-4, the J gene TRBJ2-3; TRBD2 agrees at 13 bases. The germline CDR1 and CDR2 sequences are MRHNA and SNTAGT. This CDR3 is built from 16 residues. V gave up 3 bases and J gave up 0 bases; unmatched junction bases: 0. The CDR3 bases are TGTGCCAGCAGTGAACTAGCGGGGGGGAGCACAGATACGCAGTATTTT. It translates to CASSELAGGSTDTQYF.

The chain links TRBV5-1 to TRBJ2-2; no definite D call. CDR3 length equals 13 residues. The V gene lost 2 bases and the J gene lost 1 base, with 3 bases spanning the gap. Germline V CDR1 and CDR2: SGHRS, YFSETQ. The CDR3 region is CASSLQNTGELFF. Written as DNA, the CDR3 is TGCGCCAGCAGCTTACAGAACACCGGGGAGCTGTTTTTT.

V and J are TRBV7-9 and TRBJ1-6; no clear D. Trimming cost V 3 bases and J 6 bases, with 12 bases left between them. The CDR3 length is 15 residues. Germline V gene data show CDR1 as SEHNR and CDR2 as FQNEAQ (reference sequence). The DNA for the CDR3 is TGTGCCAGCAGCTTCGCCGGGAGGGCTAATTCACCCCTCCACTTT. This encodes CASSFAGRANSPLHF.

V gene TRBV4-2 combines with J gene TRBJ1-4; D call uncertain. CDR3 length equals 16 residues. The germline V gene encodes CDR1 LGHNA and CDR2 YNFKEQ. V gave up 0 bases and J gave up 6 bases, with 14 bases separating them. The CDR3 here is CASSQDVAANYEKLFF. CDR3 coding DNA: TGTGCCAGCAGCCAAGATGTTGCTGCCAACTATGAAAAACTGTTTTTT.

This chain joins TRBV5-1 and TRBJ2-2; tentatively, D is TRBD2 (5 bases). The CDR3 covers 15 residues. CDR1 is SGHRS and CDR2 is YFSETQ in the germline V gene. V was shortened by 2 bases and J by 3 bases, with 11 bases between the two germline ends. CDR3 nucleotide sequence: TGCGCCAGCAGCTTCGGGGATTCCGACACCGGGGAGCTGTTTTTT. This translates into CASSFGDSDTGELFF. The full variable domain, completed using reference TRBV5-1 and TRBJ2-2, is KAGVTQTPRYLIKTRGQQVTLSCSPISGHRSVSWYQQTPGQGLQFLFEYFSETQRNKGNFPGRFSGRQFSNSRSEMNVSTLELGDSALYLCASSFGDSDTGELFFGEGSRLTVL.

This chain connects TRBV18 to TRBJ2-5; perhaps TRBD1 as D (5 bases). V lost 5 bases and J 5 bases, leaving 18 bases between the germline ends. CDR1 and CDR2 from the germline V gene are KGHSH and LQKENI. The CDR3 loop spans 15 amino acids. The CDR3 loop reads CASSSQGQGTETQYF. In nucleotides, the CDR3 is TGTGCCAGCTCAAGCCAGGGTCAAGGTACGGAGACCCAGTACTTC.

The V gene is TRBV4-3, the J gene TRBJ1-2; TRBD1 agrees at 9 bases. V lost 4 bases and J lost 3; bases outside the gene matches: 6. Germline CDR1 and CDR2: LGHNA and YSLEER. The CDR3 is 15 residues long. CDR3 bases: TGCGCCAGCAGCCTAGCAGACAGGGGGGACTATGGCTACACCTTC. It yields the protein CASSLADRGDYGYTF.

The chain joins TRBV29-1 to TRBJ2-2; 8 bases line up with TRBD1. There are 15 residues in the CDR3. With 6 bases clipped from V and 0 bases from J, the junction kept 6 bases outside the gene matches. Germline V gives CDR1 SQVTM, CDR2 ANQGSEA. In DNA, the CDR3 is TGCAGCGTGACAGGGGAGAGTGCGAACACCGGGGAGCTGTTTTTT. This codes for CSVTGESANTGELFF.

This CDR3 is CASRGQGWNSPLHF. In DNA, the CDR3 is TGTGCCAGCAGAGGACAGGGTTGGAATTCACCCCTCCACTTT. The V call is TRBV6-5, the J call TRBJ1-6; TRBD1 matches 8 bases. The V and J ends lost 6 bases and 7 bases, in that order; junction bases with no gene match: 5. The CDR3 totals 14 residues. Germline lookup yields CDR1 MNHEY and CDR2 SVGAGI.

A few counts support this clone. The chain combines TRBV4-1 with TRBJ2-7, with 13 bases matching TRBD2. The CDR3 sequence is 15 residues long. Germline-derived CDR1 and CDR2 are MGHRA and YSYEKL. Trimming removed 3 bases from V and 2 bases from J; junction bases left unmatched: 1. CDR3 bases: TGCGCCAGCAGCCATACTAGCGGGGGGGCCTACGAGCAGTACTTC. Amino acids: CASSHTSGGAYEQYF.